Given below is one T cell receptor beta chain in context. There is no known antigen for this receptor. No much larger clone exists at a distance of one base, and base qualities are not known. Deletion took 0 bases off V and 0 bases off J, with a span of 9 bases between the germline ends. Reading from cysteine to phenylalanine, the CDR3 counts 16 amino acids. Of the read, only the CDR3 DNA is kept; its 48 bases are in frame from base 1. CDR1 MNHNS and CDR2 SASEGT are derived from the germline V gene. The donors were included in the validation cohort of 120 subjects, a group kept apart from the approximately 650-subject first cohort. Library preparation employed the immunoSEQ multiplex PCR assay. As for how the authors treated the data: To diagnose cytomegalovirus status from the catalog of TCR beta chain sequences, a statistical classification framework was built. TCRdb stores this immuneACCESS table with in-frame sequences only. Part of the clones is absent; in the studies checked, under half of the shortfall reflects unresolved V genes, and no reason is known for the rest. V, J and clone size reflect that table, while D and trimming were determined from the DNA. The sample table contains under 200,000 clones; only one count was recorded for about 88% of them. The ten largest make up 2% to 2.5% of the sample.

This specimen belongs to a study of cytomegalovirus exposure and HLA in healthy donors (TCRdb year 2017). With respect to the entire study: The approximately 710 repertoires of the first cohort and the 95 to 150 validation repertoires were produced on the same platform, according to a later analysis. The study aimed to test whether signatures of past pathogen exposure could be identified by cataloging public T cell receptors. A separate validation cohort of roughly 130 different subjects was used in addition to the roughly 700-subject first cohort. To predict cytomegalovirus infection status, the study brought together high-throughput TCR immunosequencing, statistical association of individual TCRs with disease status, and machine learning.

The paper's findings and limits, for the study overall: Three of the identified cytomegalovirus-associated TCR beta chains were confirmed in vitro to be specific for cytomegalovirus antigens. Most TCR sequences were observed very rarely across donors, whereas some public TCRs were present in many individuals. According to the authors, the approach could potentially be generalized to other disease states and immunological phenotypes. Of the cluster scores, approximately 94% were above 0 in a later analysis, which found that TCRs clustered in the first cohort also tended to co-occur in the 120 validation repertoires. In both the original and validation cohorts, the classifier was reported to diagnose cytomegalovirus status with high specificity and sensitivity. The study gave a list of 150 to 200 TCR beta chains associated with cytomegalovirus. A later analysis lacked HLA typing for the validation cohort, so it scored co-occurrence in that cohort across all 120 or so repertoires.

The clonotype originates from a woman aged 18-35 years in good health and CMV-seronegative. Sample: PBMCs. The rearrangement combines TRBV6-1 with TRBJ1-5; the D gene identity is not certain. The CDR3 protein is CASSEAAGYSNQPQHF. At the DNA level, the sequence is TGTGCCAGCAGTGAAGCGGCGGGGTATAGCAATCAGCCCCAGCATTTT.